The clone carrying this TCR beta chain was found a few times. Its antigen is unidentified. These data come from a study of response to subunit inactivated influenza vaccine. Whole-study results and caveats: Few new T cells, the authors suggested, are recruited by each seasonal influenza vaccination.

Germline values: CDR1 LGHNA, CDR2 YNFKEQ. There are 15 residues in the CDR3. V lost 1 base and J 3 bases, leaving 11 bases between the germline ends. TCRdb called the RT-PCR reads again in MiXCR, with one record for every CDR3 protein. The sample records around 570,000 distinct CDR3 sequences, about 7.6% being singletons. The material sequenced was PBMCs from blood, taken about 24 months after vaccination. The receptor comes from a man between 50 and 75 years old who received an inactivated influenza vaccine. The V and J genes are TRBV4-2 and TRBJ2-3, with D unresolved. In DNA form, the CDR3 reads TGTGCCAGCAGCCAAGCCAGTGGTACGACAGATACGCAGTATTTT. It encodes CASSQASGTTDTQYF.